Below are 7 T cell receptor beta chains sequenced from a single sample in a study of neurological immune-mediated disorders. TCRdb re-derived calls from the 5' RACE reads in MiXCR, one entry per CDR3 protein. The sample has roughly 80,000 distinct CDR3 sequences, 10% seen once. Input material: PBMCs. Receptors were obtained from a man aged 35 to 55 in good health.

There are many counts of this clonotype. The chain employs TRBV6-5 and TRBJ2-7, with 7 bases fitting TRBD2. CDR1 and CDR2 (germline): MNHEY, SVGAGI. The CDR3 has 11 residues. With V trimmed by 8 bases and J by 5 bases, 3 bases remained unmatched. The CDR3 DNA sequence: TGTGCCAGCTCTAGCGGTAACGAGCAGTACTTC. Protein sequence: CASSSGNEQYF.

J is TRBJ1-1 and V is TRBV7-3; 8 bases are a match to TRBD1. V gave up 6 bases and J gave up 3 bases; unmatched junction bases: 9. In germline, CDR1 is SGHTA, CDR2 FQGTGA. This CDR3 contains 15 residues. CDR3 in amino acids: CASSPSPTGDTEAFF. DNA of the CDR3: TGTGCCAGCAGTCCCTCCCCGACAGGGGACACTGAAGCTTTCTTT.

In this sample, this clonotype turned up many times. The rearrangement links TRBV29-1 to TRBJ2-4, with a tentative D call TRBD2 (5 bases). The germline CDR1 and CDR2 sequences are SQVTM and ANQGSEA. CDR3 length: 16 residues. Trimming shortened V by 5 bases and J by 7 bases, and 24 bases separated the two germline ends. The CDR3 coding sequence is TGCAGCGTTTCCAGCCCGGCGGTCTCGGGGTCCAACATTCAGTACTTC. It yields the protein CSVSSPAVSGSNIQYF.

This clonotype was seen more than once but under ten times. This chain uses TRBV6-5 with TRBJ2-3; 10 positions agree with TRBD1. CDR1 is MNHEY and CDR2 is SVGAGI in the germline V gene. The CDR3 loop spans 16 amino acids. The ends lost 0 bases at V and 2 bases at J; junction bases unmatched: 2. The DNA for the CDR3 is TGTGCCAGCAGTTACTCGGGGACAGGGGCCACAGATACGCAGTATTTT. Translation gives CASSYSGTGATDTQYF.

This clonotype was seen a few times. A read error may be the cause here, since a much bigger clone is one base away. The chain has TRBV5-1 and TRBJ2-7; tentatively, D is TRBD2 (6 bases). The V end lost 4 bases, the J end lost 3 bases, and 11 bases lay between the germline ends. The CDR3 spans 13 residues. Per the germline V gene, CDR1 is SGHRS and CDR2 is YFSETQ. CDR3 region: CASSLWGDYEQYF. CDR3 nucleotide sequence: TGCGCCAGCAGCCTGTGGGGGGACTACGAGCAGTACTTC.

There are many counts of this clonotype. V and J are TRBV15 and TRBJ1-1; no firm D call. This CDR3 comprises 15 residues. Germline V gene lookup returns CDR1 LNHNV and CDR2 YYDKDF (reference sequence). V gave up 3 bases and J gave up 0 bases, with 11 bases separating them. CDR3 residues: CATSRILTLNTEAFF. For the CDR3, the DNA is TGTGCCACCAGCAGGATACTTACGCTGAACACTGAAGCTTTCTTT.

This clonotype was detected ten times or more. V usage is TRBV9 and J usage is TRBJ2-1; D might be TRBD1 or TRBD2, each matching 5 bases. This CDR3 has 13 amino acids. Germline V gene sequence: CDR1 SGDLS, CDR2 YYNGEE. V lost 7 bases, J lost 4 bases, and 12 bases lay in between. Here the CDR3 DNA reads TGTGCCAGCCTCCGGGACGGTTACAATGAGCAGTTCTTC. It specifies CASLRDGYNEQFF.